These 16 T cell receptor beta chains share one sample of origin, sequenced in a study of post-analysis software for immune sequencing data. Whole-study results and caveats: Patients had higher frequencies than controls of roughly five TRBV segments, including TRBV5-6, TRBV5-1 and TRBV20-1.

The TCR beta cDNA libraries carried unique molecular identifiers. TCRdb analysed the PCR reads with MiXCR anew, one entry per CDR3 protein. This sample has roughly 700,000 distinct CDR3 sequences, with around 27% found just once. Their recognized antigens are unknown. The material sequenced was blood. These TCRs come from a girl aged 5-17 years with multiple sclerosis.

This chain links TRBV5-4 with TRBJ1-2; TRBD1 is a possible D gene (6 bases). The CDR3 has 14 amino acids. CDR1 and CDR2 (germline): SGHNT, YYREEE (reference sequence). Trimming shortened V by 1 base and J by 4 bases, and 11 bases separated the two germline ends. CDR3 nucleotide sequence: TGTGCCAGCAGCTTGAAGGGGGGAAGCTATGGCTACACCTTC. The encoded protein is CASSLKGGSYGYTF.

About this clonotype: The junction departs from the called germline gene at one end, perhaps through a read error. This chain joins TRBV20-1 and TRBJ1-2; D is uncertain. The CDR3 consists of 12 residues. CDR1 and CDR2 from the germline V gene are DFQATT and SNEGSKA (reference sequence). The CDR3 nucleotides read TGCAGTGCTATTGAGGTTGACTATGGCTGCACCTTC. This gives the protein CSAIEVDYGCTF.

The rearrangement links TRBV10-3 to TRBJ2-2, with a possible D match to TRBD2 (5 bases). V shed 5 bases and J shed 0 bases, with 13 bases lying between them. CDR1 and CDR2 (germline): ENHRY, SYGVKD. This CDR3 has 16 amino acids. CDR3 amino acids: CAISSPGSPNTGELFF. CDR3 nucleotide sequence: TGTGCCATCAGTTCTCCGGGGTCTCCGAACACCGGGGAGCTGTTTTTT.

The V and J genes are TRBV15 and TRBJ2-7; a possible D gene is TRBD1 (5 bases). Trimming left V 4 bases short and J 6 bases short, with 16 bases between. Germline assignment: CDR1 LNHNV and CDR2 YYDKDF (reference sequence). The CDR3 loop spans 14 amino acids. CDR3 residues: CATSTEPGISEQYF. For the CDR3, the DNA is TGTGCCACCAGCACTGAACCAGGGATCTCCGAGCAGTACTTC.

J is TRBJ2-5 and V is TRBV7-9; D is tentatively TRBD1 or TRBD2 (6 bases each). With the DNA end fitting TRBJ2-7 better, the J assignment may be wrong. Per the germline V gene, CDR1 is SEHNR and CDR2 is FQNEAQ (reference sequence). This CDR3 comprises 16 residues. The CDR3 DNA is TGTGCCAGCAGCTTTTACCGCGGGACAAGGCCCTACGAGCAGTACTTC. Residues: CASSFYRGTRPYEQYF.

This clonotype has just a few counts. The J gene is TRBJ2-7, the V gene TRBV10-3; TRBD2 agrees at 9 bases. This CDR3 comprises 17 residues. The germline V gene has CDR1 ENHRY and CDR2 SYGVKD. The junction had 22 bases not matched to a gene; V was cut back by 11 bases and J by 5 bases. The CDR3 is CASTGTTSGPGSDEQYF. The CDR3 coding sequence is TGTGCCTCGACTGGGACGACTAGCGGACCTGGCTCGGACGAGCAGTACTTC.

This clonotype has a handful of counts. The genes are TRBV2 and TRBJ2-1, with D possibly being TRBD1 (7 bases). Germline CDR1 is SNHLY and CDR2 is FYNNEI. Trimming pared 3 bases from V and 4 bases from J, leaving 10 bases between. The CDR3 has 14 residues. The CDR3 region is CASSEAGGYNEQFF. CDR3 DNA: TGTGCCAGCAGTGAGGCAGGGGGGTACAATGAGCAGTTCTTC.

This clonotype came up many times. Sequence at one end of the junction differs from germline and may be a read error. This chain joins TRBV5-1 and TRBJ2-3; 8 bases fit TRBD1. CDR3 size: 15 residues. Germline V gene data show CDR1 as SGHRS and CDR2 as YFSETQ. Here the CDR3 reads CASSLEDRATDTQYF. CDR3 coding DNA: TGTGCCAGCAGCTTAGAGGACAGGGCCACAGATACGCAGTATTTT.

This clonotype has only a few counts. This rearrangement joins TRBV12-3 or TRBV12-4 to TRBJ1-4; D not certain. The ends were cut back, 6 bases at V and 3 bases at J, with 14 bases in the middle. The CDR3 length is 15 residues. The CDR3: CASSPDRQANEKLFF. In DNA form, the CDR3 reads TGTGCCAGCAGCCCTGACCGTCAGGCTAATGAAAAACTGTTTTTT.

This clonotype was counted between two and nine times. The chain couples TRBV6-2 or TRBV6-3 to TRBJ2-7, with D perhaps given as TRBD1 or TRBD2 (5 bases each). Germline-derived CDR1 and CDR2 are MNHEY and SVGEGT. This CDR3 contains 15 residues. Trimming left V 5 bases short and J 3 bases short, with 17 bases between. CDR3 coding DNA: TGTGCCAGCAGTCAAGATCCGGGGCGAGGCTACGAGCAGTACTTC. It is translated as CASSQDPGRGYEQYF.

The chain joins TRBV27 to TRBJ1-1, with D perhaps TRBD1 (5 bases). V was trimmed by 3 bases and J by 6 bases, leaving 14 bases between them. The CDR3 loop spans 14 amino acids. Per germline, CDR1 MNHEY and CDR2 SMNVEV (reference sequence). The CDR3 nucleotides are TGTGCCAGCAGTTTTCGAGTGGGGGGTGCTGAAGCTTTCTTT. Residues: CASSFRVGGAEAFF.

This clonotype turned up a few times. The chain carries TRBV20-1 and TRBJ2-3, with 11 bases that match TRBD2. The V and J ends lost 5 bases and 2 bases, in that order; junction bases with no gene match: 3. Germline CDR1 is DFQATT and CDR2 is SNEGSKA (reference sequence). The CDR3 totals 14 residues. CDR3 in DNA: TGCAGTGCTCCTAGCGGGGGGAACACAGATACGCAGTATTTT. Translation: CSAPSGGNTDTQYF.

The rearrangement links TRBV20-1 to TRBJ2-4; 9 bases fit TRBD2. The ends lost 3 bases at V and 4 bases at J; junction bases unmatched: 7. The CDR3 sequence is 15 residues long. Germline values: CDR1 DFQATT, CDR2 SNEGSKA (reference sequence). The CDR3 DNA sequence: TGCAGTGCTAGCGGTAGCGGGAGTTCAAAAAACATTCAGTACTTC. The encoded protein is CSASGSGSSKNIQYF.

The chain uses TRBV20-1 and TRBJ2-1, with TRBD2 matching 11 bases. The V gene end was trimmed by 3 bases and the J gene end by 8 bases; junction bases not matched to a gene: 9. The CDR3 runs 15 residues. The germline CDR1 and CDR2 sequences are DFQATT and SNEGSKA (reference sequence). The CDR3 is CSASALAGGVDEQFF. CDR3 DNA sequence: TGCAGTGCTAGTGCCTTAGCGGGGGGGGTCGATGAGCAGTTCTTC.

This clonotype was seen once. A clone one base away is much larger, so this may be a read error. V usage is TRBV28 and J usage is TRBJ2-3; 7 nucleotides agree with TRBD2. CDR3 length: 14 amino acids. After removal of 5 bases from V and 5 bases from J, the junction contained 7 bases not matched to a gene. Germline V gene sequence: CDR1 MDHEN, CDR2 SYDVKM. The CDR3 region has the DNA TGTGCCAGCAGTACTGGACTAGTTGGAGATACGCAGTATTTT. Its translation is CASSTGLVGDTQYF.

This clonotype was observed a few times. This sequence joins TRBV4-2 and TRBJ1-2; D perhaps matches TRBD1 (5 bases). Germline V gives CDR1 LGHNA, CDR2 YNFKEQ. Trimming shortened V by 1 base and J by 5 bases, and 14 bases separated the two germline ends. The CDR3 sequence is 15 residues long. The CDR3 sequence is CASSQGAVGGYGYTF. CDR3 nucleotides: TGTGCCAGCAGCCAAGGTGCGGTCGGGGGGTATGGCTACACCTTC.